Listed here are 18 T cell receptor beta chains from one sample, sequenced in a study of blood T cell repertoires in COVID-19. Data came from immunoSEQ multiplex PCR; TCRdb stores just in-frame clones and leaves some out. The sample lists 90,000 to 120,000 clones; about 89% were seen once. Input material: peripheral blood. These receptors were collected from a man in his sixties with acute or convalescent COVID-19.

CDR3 coding DNA: TGTGCCAGTAGTATGGGACTAGTCTACGAGCAGTACTTC. It codes for CASSMGLVYEQYF. The J gene is TRBJ2-7, the V gene TRBV19; 8 nucleotides match TRBD2. The CDR3 is 13 amino acids. Trimming at V came to 3 bases and at J to 3 bases, leaving 1 base not matched to a gene. Germline V gene sequence: CDR1 LNHDA, CDR2 SQIVND (reference sequence).

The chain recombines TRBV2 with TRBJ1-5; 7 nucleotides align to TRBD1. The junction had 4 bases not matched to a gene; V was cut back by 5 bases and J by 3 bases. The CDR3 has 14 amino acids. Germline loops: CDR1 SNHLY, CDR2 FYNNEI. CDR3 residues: CASSPDRDNQPQHF. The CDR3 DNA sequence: TGTGCCAGCAGTCCAGACAGGGACAATCAGCCCCAGCATTTT. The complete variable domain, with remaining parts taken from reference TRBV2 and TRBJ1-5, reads EPEVTQTPSHQVTQMGQEVILRCVPISNHLYFYWYRQILGQKVEFLVSFYNNEISEKSEIFDDQFSVERPDGSNFTLKIRSTKLEDSAMYFCASSPDRDNQPQHFGDGTRLSIL.

CDR3 sequence (DNA): TGTGCCAGCAGCAAAGTGACGGGAAGAGGGATGCATGAGCAGTTCTTC. Translation: CASSKVTGRGMHEQFF. The chain employs TRBV21-1 and TRBJ2-1; no check of the table's D call, TRBD2, against the DNA was made. TRBV21-1 is annotated as a pseudogene. The CDR3 sequence is 16 residues long.

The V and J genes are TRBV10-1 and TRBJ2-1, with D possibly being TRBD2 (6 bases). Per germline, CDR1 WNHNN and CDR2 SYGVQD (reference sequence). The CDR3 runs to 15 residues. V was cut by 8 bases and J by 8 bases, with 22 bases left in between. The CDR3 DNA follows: TGCGCCAGCGGCGCTGGGGGGTCGGACTTGGATGAGCAGTTCTTC. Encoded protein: CASGAGGSDLDEQFF.

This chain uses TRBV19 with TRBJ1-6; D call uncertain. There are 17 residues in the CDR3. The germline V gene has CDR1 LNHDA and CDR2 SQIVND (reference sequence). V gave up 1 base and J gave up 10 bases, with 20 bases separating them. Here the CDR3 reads CASSIVSPGRGNSPLHF. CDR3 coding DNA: TGTGCCAGTAGTATAGTCTCACCGGGTCGAGGGAACTCACCCCTCCACTTT. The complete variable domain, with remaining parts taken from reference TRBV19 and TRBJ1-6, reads DGGITQSPKYLFRKEGQNVTLSCEQNLNHDAMYWYRQDPGQGLRLIYYSQIVNDFQKGDIAEGYSVSREKKESFPLTVTSAQKNPTAFYLCASSIVSPGRGNSPLHFGNGTRLTVT.

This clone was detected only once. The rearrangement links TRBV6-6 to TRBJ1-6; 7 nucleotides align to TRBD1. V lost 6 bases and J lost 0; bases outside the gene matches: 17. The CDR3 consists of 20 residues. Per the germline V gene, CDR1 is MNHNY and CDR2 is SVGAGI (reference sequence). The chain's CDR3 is CASSRRVGQTSSSYNSPLHF. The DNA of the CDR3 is TGTGCCAGCAGCAGAAGGGTGGGACAGACGTCGAGCTCCTATAATTCACCCCTCCACTTT.

CDR3 nucleotide sequence: TGTGCCAGCAGTGGGGCGGGAGGGCCTAAGAACACCGGGGAGCTGTTTTTT. Residues: CASSGAGGPKNTGELFF. The chain uses TRBV5-4 and TRBJ2-2; 9 bases align to TRBD2. The germline CDR1 and CDR2 sequences are SGHNT and YYREEE (reference sequence). The ends lost 5 bases at V and 1 base at J; junction bases unmatched: 9. This CDR3 spans 17 amino acids.

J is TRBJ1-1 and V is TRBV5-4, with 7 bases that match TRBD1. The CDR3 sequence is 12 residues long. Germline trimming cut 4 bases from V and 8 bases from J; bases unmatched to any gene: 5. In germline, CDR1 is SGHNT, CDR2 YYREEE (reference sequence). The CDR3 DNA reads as TGTGCCAGCAGCCTGGACAGGAACGAAGCTTTCTTT. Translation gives CASSLDRNEAFF.

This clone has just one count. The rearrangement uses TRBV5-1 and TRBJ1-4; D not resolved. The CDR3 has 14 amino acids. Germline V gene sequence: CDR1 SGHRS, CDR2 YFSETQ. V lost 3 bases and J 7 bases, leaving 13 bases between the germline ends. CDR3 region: CASSSQAQSEKLFF. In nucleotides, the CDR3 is TGCGCCAGCAGCTCGCAGGCCCAGAGTGAAAAACTGTTTTTT.

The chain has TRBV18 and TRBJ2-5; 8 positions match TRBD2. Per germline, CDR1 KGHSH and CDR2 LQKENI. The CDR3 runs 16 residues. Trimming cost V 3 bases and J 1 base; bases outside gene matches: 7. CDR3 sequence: CASSPLAGGFQETQYF. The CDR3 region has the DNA TGTGCCAGCTCACCCCTCGCGGGGGGTTTCCAAGAGACCCAGTACTTC. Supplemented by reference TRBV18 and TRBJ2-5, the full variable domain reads NAGVMQNPRHLVRRRGQEARLRCSPMKGHSHVYWYRQLPEEGLKFMVYLQKENIIDESGMPKERFSAEFPKEGPSILRIQQVVRGDSAAYFCASSPLAGGFQETQYFGPGTRLLVL.

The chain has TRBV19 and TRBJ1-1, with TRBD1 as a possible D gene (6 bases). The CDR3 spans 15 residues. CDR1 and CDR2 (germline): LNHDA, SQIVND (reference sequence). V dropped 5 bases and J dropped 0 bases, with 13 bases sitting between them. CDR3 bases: TGTGCCAGTAGTGCCCAGGGGCTTTTGAACACTGAAGCTTTCTTT. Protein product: CASSAQGLLNTEAFF.

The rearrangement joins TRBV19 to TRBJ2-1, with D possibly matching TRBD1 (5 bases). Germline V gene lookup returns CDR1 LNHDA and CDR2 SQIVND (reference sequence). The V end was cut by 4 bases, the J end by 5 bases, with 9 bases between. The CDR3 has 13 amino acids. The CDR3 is CASSTQGNNEQFF. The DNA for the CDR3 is TGTGCCAGTAGTACGCAGGGTAACAATGAGCAGTTCTTC.

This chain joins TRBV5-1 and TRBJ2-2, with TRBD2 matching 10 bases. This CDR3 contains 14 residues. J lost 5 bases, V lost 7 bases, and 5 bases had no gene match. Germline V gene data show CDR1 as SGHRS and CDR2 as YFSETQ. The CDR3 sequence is CASHLAGVTGELFF. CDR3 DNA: TGCGCCAGCCACCTAGCGGGAGTGACCGGGGAGCTGTTTTTT. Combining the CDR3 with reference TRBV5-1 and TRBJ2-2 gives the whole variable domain KAGVTQTPRYLIKTRGQQVTLSCSPISGHRSVSWYQQTPGQGLQFLFEYFSETQRNKGNFPGRFSGRQFSNSRSEMNVSTLELGDSALYLCASHLAGVTGELFFGEGSRLTVL.

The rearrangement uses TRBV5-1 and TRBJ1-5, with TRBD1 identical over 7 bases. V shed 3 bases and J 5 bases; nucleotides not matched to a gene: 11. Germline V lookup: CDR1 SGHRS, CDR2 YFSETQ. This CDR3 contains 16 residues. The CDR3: CASSSEPDRMDQPQHF. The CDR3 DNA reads TGCGCCAGCAGCTCCGAGCCGGACAGGATGGATCAGCCCCAGCATTTT.

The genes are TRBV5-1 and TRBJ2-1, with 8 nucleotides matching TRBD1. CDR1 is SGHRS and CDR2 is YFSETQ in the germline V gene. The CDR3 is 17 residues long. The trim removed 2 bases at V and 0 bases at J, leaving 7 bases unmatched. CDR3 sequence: CASSFTGGESSYNEQFF. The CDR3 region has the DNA TGCGCCAGCAGCTTCACAGGGGGAGAGAGCTCCTACAATGAGCAGTTCTTC.

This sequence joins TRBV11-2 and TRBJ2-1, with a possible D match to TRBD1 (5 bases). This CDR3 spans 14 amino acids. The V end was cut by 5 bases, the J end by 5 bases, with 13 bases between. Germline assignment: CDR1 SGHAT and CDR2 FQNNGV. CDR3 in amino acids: CASSPRTRDNEQFF. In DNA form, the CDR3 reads TGTGCCAGCAGCCCTCGGACCAGGGACAATGAGCAGTTCTTC.

CDR3 sequence: CASSLSGYPVNEQFF. The CDR3 coding sequence is TGCGCCAGCAGCTTGTCGGGGTACCCCGTCAATGAGCAGTTCTTC. The chain employs TRBV5-1 and TRBJ2-1; D is possibly TRBD2 (5 bases). Trimming took 1 base from V and 6 from J, leaving 14 bases between them. CDR3 length equals 15 residues. Per the germline V gene, CDR1 is SGHRS and CDR2 is YFSETQ.

The CDR3 DNA sequence: TGTGCCAGCAGCGGTACAGCGAACACCGGGGAGCTGTTTTTT. Protein product: CASSGTANTGELFF. The chain employs TRBV5-5 and TRBJ2-2; no definite D call. From germline, CDR1 is SGHKS and CDR2 YYEKEE (reference sequence). V shed 4 bases and J shed 0 bases, with 7 bases lying between them. The CDR3 is 14 residues long. Using reference TRBV5-5 and TRBJ2-2 for the parts outside the CDR3, the full variable domain is DAGVTQSPTHLIKTRGQQVTLRCSPISGHKSVSWYQQVLGQGPQFIFQYYEKEERGRGNFPDRFSARQFPNYSSELNVNALLLGDSALYLCASSGTANTGELFFGEGSRLTVL.